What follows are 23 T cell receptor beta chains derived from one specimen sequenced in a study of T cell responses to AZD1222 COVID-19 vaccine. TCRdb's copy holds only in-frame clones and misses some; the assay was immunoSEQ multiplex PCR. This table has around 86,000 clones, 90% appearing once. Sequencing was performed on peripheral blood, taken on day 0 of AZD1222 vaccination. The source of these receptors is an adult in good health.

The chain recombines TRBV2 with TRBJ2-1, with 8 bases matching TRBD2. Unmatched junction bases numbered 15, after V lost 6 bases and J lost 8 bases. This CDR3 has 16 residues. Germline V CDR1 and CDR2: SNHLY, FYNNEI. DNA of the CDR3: TGTGCCAGCAGAAAGACCGGGACTAGTTGGGAGGATGAGCAGTTCTTC. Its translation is CASRKTGTSWEDEQFF.

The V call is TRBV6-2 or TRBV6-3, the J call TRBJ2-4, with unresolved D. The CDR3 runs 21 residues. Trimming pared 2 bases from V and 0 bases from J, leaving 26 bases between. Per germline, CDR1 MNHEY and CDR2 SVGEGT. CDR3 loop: CASSYDHFGATHKVAKNIQYF. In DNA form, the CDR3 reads TGTGCCAGCAGTTACGACCACTTTGGCGCGACACATAAAGTAGCCAAAAACATTCAGTACTTC.

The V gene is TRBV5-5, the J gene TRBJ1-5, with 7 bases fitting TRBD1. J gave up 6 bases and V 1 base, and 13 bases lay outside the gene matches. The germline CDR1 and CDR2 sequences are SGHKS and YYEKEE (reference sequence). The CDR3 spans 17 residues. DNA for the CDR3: TGTGCCAGCAGCTTGCGCGACAGGGACATAGGCGGTCAGCCCCAGCATTTT. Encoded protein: CASSLRDRDIGGQPQHF.

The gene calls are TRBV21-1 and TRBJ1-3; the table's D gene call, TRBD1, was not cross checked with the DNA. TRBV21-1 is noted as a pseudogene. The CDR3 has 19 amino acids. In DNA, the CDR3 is TGTGCCAGCAGCAATCAGGTCCGAGGGGGCAAACCCCCTGGAAACACCATATATTTT. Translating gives CASSNQVRGGKPPGNTIYF.

CDR3 amino acids: CASSPASLNNSPLHF. The CDR3 DNA sequence: TGTGCCAGCAGTCCTGCAAGCTTAAATAATTCACCCCTCCACTTT. The rearrangement joins TRBV28 to TRBJ1-6; D uncertain. This CDR3 spans 15 amino acids. The V gene lost 5 bases and the J gene lost 5 bases, with 13 bases spanning the gap. Germline V gene sequence: CDR1 MDHEN, CDR2 SYDVKM. The whole variable domain, remainder taken from reference TRBV28 and TRBJ1-6, is DVKVTQSSRYLVKRTGEKVFLECVQDMDHENMFWYRQDPGLGLRLIYFSYDVKMKEKGDIPEGYSVSREKKERFSLILESASTNQTSMYLCASSPASLNNSPLHFGNGTRLTVT.

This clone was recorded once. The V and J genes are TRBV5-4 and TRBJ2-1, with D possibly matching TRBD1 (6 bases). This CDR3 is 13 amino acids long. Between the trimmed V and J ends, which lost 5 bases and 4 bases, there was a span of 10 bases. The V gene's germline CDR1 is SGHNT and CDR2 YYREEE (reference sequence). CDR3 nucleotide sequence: TGTGCCAGCAGTTCCACAGGGTACAATGAGCAGTTCTTC. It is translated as CASSSTGYNEQFF.

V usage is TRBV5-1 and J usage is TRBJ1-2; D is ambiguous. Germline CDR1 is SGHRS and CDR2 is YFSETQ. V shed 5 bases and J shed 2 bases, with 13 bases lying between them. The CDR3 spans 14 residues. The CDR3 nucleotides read TGCGCCAGCAGTCCGGGGATCTGGAACTATGGCTACACCTTC. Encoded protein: CASSPGIWNYGYTF.

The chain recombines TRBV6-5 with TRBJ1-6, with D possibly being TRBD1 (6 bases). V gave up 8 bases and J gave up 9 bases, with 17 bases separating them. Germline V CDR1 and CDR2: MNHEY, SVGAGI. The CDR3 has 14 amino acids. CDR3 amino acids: CASRTDEEVSPLHF. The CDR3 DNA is TGTGCCAGCCGGACAGATGAGGAAGTTTCACCCCTCCACTTT.

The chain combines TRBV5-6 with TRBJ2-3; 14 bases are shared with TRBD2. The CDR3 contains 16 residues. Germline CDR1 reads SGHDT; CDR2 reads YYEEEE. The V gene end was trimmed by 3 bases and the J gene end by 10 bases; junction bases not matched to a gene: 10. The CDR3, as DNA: TGTGCCAGCAGCTGGGGGACTAGCGGGGGCCGATCCTCGCAGTATTTT. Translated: CASSWGTSGGRSSQYF.

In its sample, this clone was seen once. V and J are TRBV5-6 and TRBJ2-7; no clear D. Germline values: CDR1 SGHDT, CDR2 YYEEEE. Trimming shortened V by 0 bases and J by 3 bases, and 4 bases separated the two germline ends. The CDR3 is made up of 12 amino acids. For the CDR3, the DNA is TGTGCCAGCAGCTTGGACTACTACGAGCAGTACTTC. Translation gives CASSLDYYEQYF. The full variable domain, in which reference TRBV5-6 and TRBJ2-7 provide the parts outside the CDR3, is DAGVTQSPTHLIKTRGQQVTLRCSPKSGHDTVSWYQQALGQGPQFIFQYYEEEERQRGNFPDRFSGHQFPNYSSELNVNALLLGDSALYLCASSLDYYEQYFGPGTRLTVT.

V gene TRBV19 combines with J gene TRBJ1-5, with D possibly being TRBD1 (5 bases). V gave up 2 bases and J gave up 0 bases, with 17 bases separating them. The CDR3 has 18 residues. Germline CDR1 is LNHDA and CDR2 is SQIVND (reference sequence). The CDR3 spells CASSIRTKGFNSNQPQHF. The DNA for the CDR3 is TGTGCCAGTAGTATACGGACAAAGGGGTTCAATAGCAATCAGCCCCAGCATTTT.

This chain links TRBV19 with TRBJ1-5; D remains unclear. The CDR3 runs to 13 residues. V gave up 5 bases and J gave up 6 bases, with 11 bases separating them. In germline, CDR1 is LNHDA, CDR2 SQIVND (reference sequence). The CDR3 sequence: CASSSRVGQPQHF. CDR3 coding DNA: TGTGCCAGTAGTTCTCGGGTGGGTCAGCCCCAGCATTTT.

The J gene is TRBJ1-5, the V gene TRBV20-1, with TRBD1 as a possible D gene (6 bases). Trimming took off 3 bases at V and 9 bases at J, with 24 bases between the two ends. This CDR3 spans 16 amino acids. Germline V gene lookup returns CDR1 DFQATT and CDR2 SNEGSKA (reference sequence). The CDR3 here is CSASLPGQGLTGPQHF. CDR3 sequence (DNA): TGCAGTGCTAGTCTCCCGGGTCAGGGGCTGACGGGGCCCCAGCATTTT.

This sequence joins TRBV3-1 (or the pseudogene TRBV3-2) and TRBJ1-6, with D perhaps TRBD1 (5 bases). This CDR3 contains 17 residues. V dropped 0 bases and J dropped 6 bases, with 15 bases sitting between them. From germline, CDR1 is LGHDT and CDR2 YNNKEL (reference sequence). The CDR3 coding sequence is TGTGCCAGCAGCCAAGATGCGGGGGACTCGGCTAATTCACCCCTCCACTTT. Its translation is CASSQDAGDSANSPLHF.

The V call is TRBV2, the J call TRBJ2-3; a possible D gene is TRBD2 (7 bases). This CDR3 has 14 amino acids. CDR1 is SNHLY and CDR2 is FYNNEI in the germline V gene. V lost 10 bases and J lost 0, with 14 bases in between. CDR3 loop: CAKKGGASTDTQYF. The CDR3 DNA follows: TGTGCCAAAAAAGGGGGGGCTAGCACAGATACGCAGTATTTT.

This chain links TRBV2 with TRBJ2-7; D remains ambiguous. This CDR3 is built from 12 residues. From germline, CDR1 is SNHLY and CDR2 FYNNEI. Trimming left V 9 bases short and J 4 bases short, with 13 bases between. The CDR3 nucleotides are TGTGCCAGTACTGCCGACGGGTACGAGCAGTACTTC. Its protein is CASTADGYEQYF.

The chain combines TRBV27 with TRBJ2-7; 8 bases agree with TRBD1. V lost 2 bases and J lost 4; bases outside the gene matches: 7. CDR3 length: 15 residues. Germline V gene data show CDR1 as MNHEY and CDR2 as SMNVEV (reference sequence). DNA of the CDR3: TGTGCCAGCAGTTTAAGGGGACAGGAGGTTTACGAGCAGTACTTC. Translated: CASSLRGQEVYEQYF.

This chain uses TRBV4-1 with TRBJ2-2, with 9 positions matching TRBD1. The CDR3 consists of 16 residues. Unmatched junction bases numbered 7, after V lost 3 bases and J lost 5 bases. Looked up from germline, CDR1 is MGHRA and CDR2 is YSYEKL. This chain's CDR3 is CASSQRGQGRTGELFF. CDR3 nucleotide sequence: TGCGCCAGCAGCCAGAGAGGACAGGGGAGGACCGGGGAGCTGTTTTTT.

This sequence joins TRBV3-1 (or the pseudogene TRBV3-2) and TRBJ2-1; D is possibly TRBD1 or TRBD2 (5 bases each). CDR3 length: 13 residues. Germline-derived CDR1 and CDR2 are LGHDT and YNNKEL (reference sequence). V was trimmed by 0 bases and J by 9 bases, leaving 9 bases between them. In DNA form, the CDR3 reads TGTGCCAGCAGCCAAGAAGGGGAGATTGAGCAGTTCTTC. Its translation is CASSQEGEIEQFF.

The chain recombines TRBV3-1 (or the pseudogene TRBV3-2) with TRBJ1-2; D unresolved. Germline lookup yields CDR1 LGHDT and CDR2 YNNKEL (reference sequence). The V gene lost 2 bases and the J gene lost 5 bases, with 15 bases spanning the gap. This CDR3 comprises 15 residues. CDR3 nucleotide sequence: TGTGCCAGCAGCCAACCAGGACCTTCCGGGTATGGCTACACCTTC. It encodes CASSQPGPSGYGYTF.

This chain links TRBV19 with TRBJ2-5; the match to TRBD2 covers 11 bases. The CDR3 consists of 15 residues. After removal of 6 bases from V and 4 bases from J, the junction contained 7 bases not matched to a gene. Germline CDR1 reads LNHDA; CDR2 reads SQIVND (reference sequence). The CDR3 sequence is CASSFSGGAGETQYF. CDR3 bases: TGTGCCAGTAGCTTTAGCGGGGGGGCGGGAGAGACCCAGTACTTC.

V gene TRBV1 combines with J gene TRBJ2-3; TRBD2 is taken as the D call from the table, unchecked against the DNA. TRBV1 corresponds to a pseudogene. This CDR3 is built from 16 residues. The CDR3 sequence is CTSSRQLALVPDTQYF. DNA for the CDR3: TGCACCAGCAGCCGTCAACTAGCCTTGGTACCAGATACGCAGTATTTT.

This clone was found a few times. For the CDR3, the DNA is TGTGCCTGGAGTCTAACGTACGAGCAGTACTTC. It yields the protein CAWSLTYEQYF. V and J are TRBV30 and TRBJ2-7; D gene unclear. The CDR3 runs 11 residues. Trimming removed 2 bases from V and 4 bases from J, with 6 bases in between. The germline V gene has CDR1 GTSNPN and CDR2 SVGIG (reference sequence).